The 21 T cell receptor beta chains listed next were all sequenced from one sample in a study of shared T cell receptors in the human thymus (dated by TCRdb to the early 2020s). Receptors were amplified or captured by the immunoSEQ multiplex PCR assay. Entries here come from immuneACCESS through TCRdb and include only in-frame sequences with V and J called. Some clones fail to appear in such tables; in the studies checked, an unresolved V gene covers under half of the shortfall, and the cause of the remainder is unknown. This sample lists 500,000 to 750,000 clones; roughly 90% were detected once. The top ten clonotypes cover around 0.0099% of the sample. The sample also formed part of further work on human thymus T cells.

The sequenced sample consisted of thymocytes. Every receptor here comes from a boy under two years old with a congenital heart defect. Donor details come from another sample of the same person, matched by shared clones.

The chain joins TRBV6-1 to TRBJ2-7; 11 bases map to TRBD2. The V gene's germline CDR1 is MNHNS and CDR2 SASEGT. The V and J ends lost 4 bases and 13 bases, in that order; junction bases with no gene match: 12. CDR3 length equals 14 residues. CDR3 sequence: CASSGRRGGTSGYF. CDR3 DNA sequence: TGTGCCAGCAGTGGGAGACGGGGGGGGACTAGCGGCTACTTC.

The chain is built from TRBV6-8 and TRBJ2-7, with 15 bases matching TRBD2. The CDR3 length is 15 residues. The V gene's germline CDR1 is MNHGY and CDR2 SAAAGT. Germline trimming cut 6 bases from V and 1 base from J; bases unmatched to any gene: 1. In nucleotides, the CDR3 is TGTGCCAGCAGGGGACTAGCGGGAGGATCCTACGAGCAGTACTTC. Amino acid sequence: CASRGLAGGSYEQYF.

This chain uses TRBV4-3 with TRBJ2-4; D remains unclear. CDR1 and CDR2 from the germline V gene are LGHNA and YSLEER. The V gene lost 1 base and the J gene lost 0 bases, with 7 bases spanning the gap. The CDR3 covers 15 residues. CDR3 bases: TGCGCCAGCAGCCAAGGGGCGATAGCCAAAAACATTCAGTACTTC. Its translation is CASSQGAIAKNIQYF.

The chain is built from TRBV5-4 and TRBJ2-7, with D possibly matching TRBD1 (5 bases). CDR1 and CDR2 (germline): SGHNT, YYREEE (reference sequence). V dropped 4 bases and J dropped 1 base, with 15 bases sitting between them. The CDR3 sequence is 15 residues long. In DNA form, the CDR3 reads TGTGCCAGCAGCCCCGACAGAGATTTATCCTACGAGCAGTACTTC. Translation: CASSPDRDLSYEQYF.

This clone was seen just once. The chain recombines TRBV6-4 with TRBJ2-1, with 11 positions matching TRBD2. This CDR3 spans 15 amino acids. Germline values: CDR1 MRHNA, CDR2 SNTAGT. V was pared by 4 bases and J by 6 bases, with 5 bases of the junction left unmatched. CDR3 protein: CASSVGLAGGNEQFF. In DNA, the CDR3 is TGTGCCAGCAGTGTGGGGCTAGCGGGAGGCAATGAGCAGTTCTTC.

The V gene is TRBV12-5, the J gene TRBJ2-3, with D possibly TRBD2 on 6 matching bases. This CDR3 is built from 12 residues. CDR1 is LGHNT and CDR2 is FRNRAP in the germline V gene. Deletions cut 6 bases from V and 5 bases from J, with 9 bases between. The CDR3 DNA follows: TGTGCTAGTGGCCCCGGGAGAGATACGCAGTATTTT. It is translated as CASGPGRDTQYF. The entire variable domain, with the rest obtained from reference TRBV12-5 and TRBJ2-3, is as follows: DARVTQTPRHKVTEMGQEVTMRCQPILGHNTVFWYRQTMMQGLELLAYFRNRAPLDDSGMPKDRFSAEMPDATLATLKIQPSEPRDSAVYFCASGPGRDTQYFGPGTRLTVL.

The chain couples TRBV5-6 to TRBJ1-4; TRBD1 is a possible D gene (5 bases). The CDR3 spans 17 residues. Trimming pared 4 bases from V and 4 bases from J, leaving 20 bases between. Germline CDR1 is SGHDT and CDR2 is YYEEEE. In DNA, the CDR3 is TGTGCCAGCAGCCCCAGGGTATTCGGCTATAGTAATGAAAAACTGTTTTTT. Protein product: CASSPRVFGYSNEKLFF. The full variable domain, rest sourced from reference TRBV5-6 and TRBJ1-4, is DAGVTQSPTHLIKTRGQQVTLRCSPKSGHDTVSWYQQALGQGPQFIFQYYEEEERQRGNFPDRFSGHQFPNYSSELNVNALLLGDSALYLCASSPRVFGYSNEKLFFGSGTQLSVL.

This chain connects TRBV29-1 to TRBJ2-7; tentative D call: TRBD2 (6 bases). With 4 bases removed from V and 2 bases from J, the gap between germline ends came to 12 bases. CDR1 is SQVTM and CDR2 is ANQGSEA in the germline V gene. The length of the CDR3 is 13 residues. CDR3 in DNA: TGCAGCGTTGTGGAGCGGGCGACCTACGAGCAGTACTTC. This translates into CSVVERATYEQYF.

The gene calls are TRBV6-5 and TRBJ1-5; D not resolved. There are 13 residues in the CDR3. V shed 6 bases and J shed 5 bases, with 11 bases lying between them. Germline CDR1 MNHEY, CDR2 SVGAGI. The CDR3 is CASRPRGDQPQHF. DNA for the CDR3: TGTGCCAGCAGGCCCCGGGGTGATCAGCCCCAGCATTTT.

The V call is TRBV23-1, the J call TRBJ2-3, with 9 nucleotides matching TRBD2. TRBV23-1 is identified as an open reading frame with a role that is uncertain. CDR3 length: 19 amino acids. With V trimmed by 3 bases and J by 1 base, 14 bases remained unmatched. CDR3 protein: CASSHLDLTSGIRTDTQYF. Here the CDR3 DNA reads TGCGCCAGCAGTCACCTTGACTTGACTAGCGGAATCCGCACAGATACGCAGTATTTT.

Note on this clone: Other DNA sequences from this sample encode an identical CDR3 as well. The CDR3 here is CASSSGLAGTYEQYF. CDR3 sequence (DNA): TGTGCCAGCAGCTCGGGACTAGCGGGCACCTACGAGCAGTACTTC. The chain links TRBV7-9 to TRBJ2-7; 12 bases map to TRBD2. J lost 2 bases, V lost 4 bases, and 3 bases had no gene match. CDR3 length: 15 residues. Germline lookup yields CDR1 SEHNR and CDR2 FQNEAQ (reference sequence).

CDR3 loop: CASSHEPPSGGSNEQFF. CDR3 coding DNA: TGTGCCAGCAGCCACGAACCGCCCTCGGGAGGGTCAAATGAGCAGTTCTTC. This sequence joins TRBV4-2 and TRBJ2-1, with TRBD2 matching 8 bases. The CDR3 loop spans 17 amino acids. The V and J ends lost 3 bases and 7 bases, in that order; junction bases with no gene match: 14. CDR1 and CDR2 from the germline V gene are LGHNA and YNFKEQ.

The chain employs TRBV5-1 and TRBJ2-5; 8 bases match TRBD2. The J segment lost 2 bases and the V segment lost 1 base, leaving 7 bases of the junction unmatched. The CDR3 spans 16 residues. CDR1 is SGHRS, CDR2 YFSETQ, per germline. This CDR3 is CASSLSLAGSQETQYF. The CDR3 bases are TGCGCCAGCAGCTTGTCCCTAGCGGGCAGTCAAGAGACCCAGTACTTC.

This clone appeared a single time. The chain uses TRBV28 and TRBJ1-3; D is undetermined. Germline CDR1 is MDHEN and CDR2 is SYDVKM. The CDR3 totals 12 residues. Trimming shortened V by 4 bases and J by 8 bases, and 9 bases separated the two germline ends. CDR3 DNA: TGTGCCAGCAGTTCATCTGGGCACACCATATATTTT. Protein product: CASSSSGHTIYF.

J is TRBJ1-3 and V is TRBV9, with D maybe TRBD1 (6 bases). The ends were cut back, 0 bases at V and 1 base at J, with 17 bases in the middle. The germline CDR1 and CDR2 sequences are SGDLS and YYNGEE. CDR3 size: 18 residues. The CDR3 here is CASSVVAADRPSGNTIYF. The CDR3, as DNA: TGTGCCAGCAGCGTAGTGGCGGCAGACAGGCCTTCTGGAAACACCATATATTTT.

This CDR3 reads CASSKEVGDRGNSYNSPLHF. The CDR3 DNA reads as TGTGCCAGCAGCAAAGAAGTTGGAGACAGGGGAAATTCCTATAATTCACCCCTCCACTTT. The chain employs TRBV21-1 and TRBJ1-6; TRBD1 reflects the table's D call only, with no check against the DNA. TRBV21-1 is noted as a pseudogene. The CDR3 covers 20 residues.

The CDR3 loop reads CSVEVAGRSPYEQYF. The CDR3 nucleotides are TGCAGCGTTGAAGTCGCAGGGAGGAGCCCCTACGAGCAGTACTTC. The chain uses TRBV29-1 and TRBJ2-7; the D gene is possibly TRBD2 (6 bases). In germline, CDR1 is SQVTM, CDR2 ANQGSEA. Trimming pared 1 base from V and 2 bases from J, leaving 15 bases between. This CDR3 region has 15 residues.

The gene calls are TRBV6-1 and TRBJ1-1, with unresolved D. The CDR3 has 14 residues. Germline values: CDR1 MNHNS, CDR2 SASEGT. Trimming removed 8 bases at V and 5 bases at J, with 18 bases between. The CDR3 region is CASATGLLRTEAFF. In DNA form, the CDR3 reads TGTGCCAGCGCTACTGGACTCCTGAGGACTGAAGCTTTCTTT.

This sequence joins TRBV28 and TRBJ2-2, with TRBD1 identical over 10 bases. CDR3 length equals 15 residues. The V and J ends lost 5 bases and 7 bases, in that order; junction bases with no gene match: 7. Looked up from germline, CDR1 is MDHEN and CDR2 is SYDVKM. CDR3 protein: CASSRRQGASGELFF. The DNA for the CDR3 is TGTGCCAGCAGTCGTCGACAGGGGGCAAGCGGGGAGCTGTTTTTT.

The chain employs TRBV5-1 and TRBJ1-1, with D hard to call. This CDR3 is built from 16 residues. Trimming removed 3 bases from V and 7 bases from J, with 22 bases in between. Germline V gives CDR1 SGHRS, CDR2 YFSETQ. The CDR3 sequence is CASSSRLFTGPIEAFF. The CDR3 nucleotides read TGCGCCAGCAGCTCTCGGCTTTTTACGGGTCCCATTGAAGCTTTCTTT.

CDR3 in amino acids: CASSSRGSGNTIYF. The CDR3 coding sequence is TGTGCCAGCAGCTCCAGGGGTAGTGGAAACACCATATATTTT. This chain links TRBV7-9 with TRBJ1-3; possible D gene TRBD1, 6 bases. Trimming took 4 bases from V and 3 from J, leaving 10 bases between them. Germline V gene lookup returns CDR1 SEHNR and CDR2 FQNEAQ (reference sequence). This CDR3 region has 14 residues. Based on the CDR3 plus reference TRBV7-9 and TRBJ1-3, the full variable domain is DTGVSQNPRHKITKRGQNVTFRCDPISEHNRLYWYRQTLGQGPEFLTYFQNEAQLEKSRLLSDRFSAERPKGSFSTLEIQRTEQGDSAMYLCASSSRGSGNTIYFGEGSWLTVV.